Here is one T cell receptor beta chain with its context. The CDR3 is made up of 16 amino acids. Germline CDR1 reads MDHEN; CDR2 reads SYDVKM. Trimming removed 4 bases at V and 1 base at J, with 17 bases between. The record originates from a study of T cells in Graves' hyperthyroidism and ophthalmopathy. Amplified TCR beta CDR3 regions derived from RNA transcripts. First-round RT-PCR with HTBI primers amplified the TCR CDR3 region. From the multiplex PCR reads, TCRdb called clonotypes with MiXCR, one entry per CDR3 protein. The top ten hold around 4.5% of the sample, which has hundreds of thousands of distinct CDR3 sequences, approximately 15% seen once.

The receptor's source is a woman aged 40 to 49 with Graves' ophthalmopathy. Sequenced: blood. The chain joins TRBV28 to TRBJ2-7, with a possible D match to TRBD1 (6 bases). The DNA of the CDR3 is TGTGCCAGCAGTTGGCAACAGGGCCTGTCGTCCTACGAGCAGTACTTC. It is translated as CASSWQQGLSSYEQYF.